These 22 T cell receptor beta chains came from one sample sequenced in a study of Graves' ophthalmopathy and Graves' hyperthyroidism. Amplification of TCR beta CDR3 regions used RNA transcripts. HTBI-primed RT-PCR formed the first round, and a multiplex PCR formed the second. TCRdb processed the multiplex PCR reads anew with MiXCR; each CDR3 protein has one entry. The table has under 800,000 distinct CDR3 sequences, approximately 22% seen once; the top ten hold roughly 6.9%. The sequenced material came from peripheral blood. The origin of the receptors is a woman aged 18-29 years with stable Graves' hyperthyroidism. Some clones in this sample may be carry-over from other donors' samples.

In its sample, this clonotype was seen many times. This chain joins TRBV9 and TRBJ1-2; 10 bases agree with TRBD1. Germline lookup yields CDR1 SGDLS and CDR2 YYNGEE. V lost 4 bases to trimming and J lost 3 bases; unmatched junction nucleotides: 9. This CDR3 has 16 amino acids. The CDR3 DNA follows: TGTGCCAGCAGCCCTCACTCGGGACAGGGGCACTATGGCTACACCTTC. As protein: CASSPHSGQGHYGYTF.

This clonotype was seen at least ten times. The chain recombines TRBV27 with TRBJ1-1; possible D gene TRBD1, 5 bases. Per the germline V gene, CDR1 is MNHEY and CDR2 is SMNVEV (reference sequence). The CDR3 consists of 18 residues. Trimming took 5 bases from V and 1 from J, leaving 23 bases between them. The CDR3 here is CASSRLHRVLGPNTEAFF. CDR3 DNA: TGTGCCAGCAGTCGACTACACCGGGTCCTGGGGCCGAACACTGAAGCTTTCTTT.

This chain uses TRBV6-1 with TRBJ1-6; TRBD1 might be the D (6 bases). The CDR3 runs to 18 residues. The V gene's germline CDR1 is MNHNS and CDR2 SASEGT. The V and J ends lost 5 bases and 5 bases respectively, with 22 bases between them. DNA of the CDR3: TGTGCCAGCAGTCTGAGGTCCCTCTCCAGGGGCCATAATTCACCCCTCCACTTT. As protein: CASSLRSLSRGHNSPLHF.

There are many counts of this clonotype. The J gene is TRBJ1-1, the V gene TRBV28; possibly TRBD1 for D (6 bases). Trimming shortened V by 7 bases and J by 5 bases, and 23 bases separated the two germline ends. Germline lookup yields CDR1 MDHEN and CDR2 SYDVKM. This CDR3 is 16 amino acids long. The CDR3 loop reads CASTPPLGGGGTEAFF. CDR3 DNA: TGTGCCAGCACTCCACCCTTGGGGGGGGGCGGTACTGAAGCTTTCTTT.

This clonotype was found many times. The chain is built from TRBV20-1 and TRBJ1-6; no definite D call. CDR1 and CDR2 (germline): DFQATT, SNEGSKA (reference sequence). The CDR3 runs to 14 residues. Between the trimmed V and J ends, which lost 3 bases and 6 bases, there was a span of 12 bases. CDR3 DNA: TGCAGTGCTAGTGCCGGCGGGGTTAATTCACCCCTCCACTTT. This codes for CSASAGGVNSPLHF.

This chain links TRBV14 with TRBJ2-2; no reliable D call. V was pared by 2 bases and J by 6 bases, with 7 bases between. The CDR3 runs to 13 residues. The germline V gene has CDR1 SGHDN and CDR2 FVKESK. The CDR3 here is CASSQSAPGELFF. Written as DNA, the CDR3 is TGTGCCAGCAGCCAATCCGCCCCCGGGGAGCTGTTTTTT.

This clonotype appeared many times. This chain connects TRBV25-1 to TRBJ1-3; TRBD1 might be the D (6 bases). The V gene's germline CDR1 is MGHDK and CDR2 SYGVNS. The CDR3 has 15 amino acids. V was trimmed by 8 bases and J by 3 bases, leaving 17 bases between them. CDR3 sequence (DNA): TGTGCCAGCCAGAAAAGGGGGGGCAATGGAAACACCATATATTTT. This sequence encodes CASQKRGGNGNTIYF.

This clonotype occurred many times. The chain recombines TRBV7-6 with TRBJ2-7, with 11 bases identical to TRBD2. Per germline, CDR1 SGHVS and CDR2 FNYEAQ. The V segment lost 1 base and the J segment 3 bases; nucleotides outside the gene matches: 8. The CDR3 is made up of 17 amino acids. CDR3 amino acids: CASSLDHLAGGLYEQYF. The CDR3 bases are TGTGCCAGCAGCTTAGACCATTTAGCGGGAGGGCTCTACGAGCAGTACTTC. Looking up the rest from reference TRBV7-6 and TRBJ2-7 gives the full variable domain: GAGVSQSPRYKVTKRGQDVALRCDPISGHVSLYWYRQALGQGPEFLTYFNYEAQQDKSGLPNDRFSAERPEGSISTLTIQRTEQRDSAMYRCASSLDHLAGGLYEQYFGPGTRLTVT.

This clonotype showed up many times. The rearrangement links TRBV6-1 to TRBJ2-7; D remains unclear. Germline CDR1 MNHNS, CDR2 SASEGT. V was trimmed by 4 bases and J by 0 bases, leaving 19 bases between them. There are 17 residues in the CDR3. CDR3 amino acids: CASSVDPILKGSYEQYF. The CDR3 nucleotides are TGTGCCAGCAGTGTGGACCCCATCTTAAAAGGCTCCTACGAGCAGTACTTC.

There are many counts of this clonotype. The chain recombines TRBV20-1 with TRBJ2-1; D gene uncertain. V shed 2 bases and J shed 4 bases, with 6 bases lying between them. CDR3 length: 12 residues. Germline V gene sequence: CDR1 DFQATT, CDR2 SNEGSKA (reference sequence). DNA for the CDR3: TGCAGTGCTAGATCTCCTTACAATGAGCAGTTCTTC. This sequence encodes CSARSPYNEQFF.

This clonotype appeared many times. The chain carries TRBV2 and TRBJ2-7; 7 bases fit TRBD2. CDR1 is SNHLY, CDR2 FYNNEI, per germline. The V and J ends lost 0 bases and 9 bases, in that order; junction bases with no gene match: 8. The CDR3 consists of 14 residues. The CDR3 here is CASSEAKTSQLQYF. The CDR3 nucleotides read TGTGCCAGCAGTGAAGCTAAGACTAGCCAGTTGCAGTACTTC.

Comment on this clonotype: The junction differs from germline at one of its ends, possibly a read error. The rearrangement joins TRBV6-1 to TRBJ2-7, with D tentatively TRBD2 (5 bases). This CDR3 comprises 12 residues. Germline V lookup: CDR1 MNHNS, CDR2 SASEGT. The CDR3 is CASGPGIYEQYF. In nucleotides, the CDR3 is TGCGCCAGCGGCCCGGGCATTTACGAGCAGTACTTC.

This clonotype appeared many times. The genes are TRBV12-3 or TRBV12-4 and TRBJ2-7; D unclear. Trimming took 1 base from V and 3 from J, leaving 10 bases between them. This CDR3 has 14 residues. The CDR3 is CASSLGESVYEQYF. In DNA, the CDR3 is TGTGCCAGCAGTTTAGGGGAATCGGTCTACGAGCAGTACTTC.

In its sample, this clonotype was seen a few times. At one of its ends the junction is not consistent with the germline gene, which may arise from a read error. CDR3 residues: CSASPREGPPF. Written as DNA, the CDR3 is TGCAGTGCTAGCCCCCGAGAGGGGCCTCCCTTT. V gene TRBV20-1 combines with J gene TRBJ1-1, with D possibly TRBD1 on 5 matching bases. Germline V CDR1 and CDR2: DFQATT, SNEGSKA (reference sequence). There are 11 residues in the CDR3.

The chain joins TRBV28 to TRBJ2-3; D gene ambiguous. The length of the CDR3 is 12 residues. Germline V gives CDR1 MDHEN, CDR2 SYDVKM. The V end lost 8 bases, the J end lost 2 bases, and 8 bases lay between the germline ends. CDR3 sequence: CASSPITDTQYF. In nucleotides, the CDR3 is TGTGCCAGCTCTCCCATCACAGATACGCAGTATTTT.

This clonotype was seen repeatedly, ten times or more. This chain uses TRBV11-3 with TRBJ2-7; D ambiguous. The CDR3 spans 16 residues. CDR1 and CDR2 (germline): SGHNT, YENEEA. Deletions cut 1 base from V and 4 bases from J, with 17 bases between. The CDR3 loop reads CASSLGSVSVAYEQYF. In DNA, the CDR3 is TGTGCCAGCAGCTTAGGTTCGGTCTCGGTGGCATACGAGCAGTACTTC.

This clonotype has a handful of counts. The chain uses TRBV7-9 and TRBJ2-7; a weak D match, TRBD1 (6 bases). The CDR3 loop spans 15 amino acids. Trimming left V 4 bases short and J 3 bases short, with 16 bases between. Germline V gene data show CDR1 as SEHNR and CDR2 as FQNEAQ (reference sequence). The CDR3 bases are TGTGCCAGCAGCTCTAGGGGGAACCCCCTCTACGAGCAGTACTTC. It is translated as CASSSRGNPLYEQYF.

This chain connects TRBV6-1 to TRBJ1-5, with D possibly matching TRBD1 (5 bases). Germline-derived CDR1 and CDR2 are MNHNS and SASEGT. The CDR3 runs to 14 residues. Trimming removed 6 bases at V and 7 bases at J, with 16 bases between. The CDR3, as DNA: TGTGCCAGCAGCCCCGGGGGGACCGGGCAGCCCCAGCATTTT. Encoded protein: CASSPGGTGQPQHF.

Ten or more counts support this clonotype. The J gene is TRBJ2-5, the V gene TRBV11-3, with D perhaps TRBD2 (6 bases). The CDR3 is 15 residues long. The V and J ends lost 5 bases and 5 bases respectively, with 18 bases between them. The germline V gene has CDR1 SGHNT and CDR2 YENEEA. This CDR3 is CASSRTNGSRETQYF. The CDR3 DNA reads TGTGCCAGCAGCCGGACTAACGGGAGTCGCGAGACCCAGTACTTC.

This clonotype was seen ten or more times. The chain has TRBV6-5 and TRBJ1-2; D gene ambiguous. The germline V gene has CDR1 MNHEY and CDR2 SVGAGI. Trimming removed 0 bases at V and 1 base at J, with 6 bases between. The CDR3 has 14 residues. In DNA, the CDR3 is TGTGCCAGCAGTTACTCACCCGTTAACTATGGCTACACCTTC. It specifies CASSYSPVNYGYTF.

This clonotype was detected ten times or more. This chain joins TRBV29-1 and TRBJ1-2; the D gene is possibly TRBD1 (5 bases). The ends were cut back, 6 bases at V and 9 bases at J, with 17 bases in the middle. Germline V gene data show CDR1 as SQVTM and CDR2 as ANQGSEA. This CDR3 spans 12 amino acids. The CDR3 reads CSVSKVQGSYTF. The CDR3 DNA reads TGCAGCGTCTCCAAGGTGCAGGGAAGCTACACCTTC.

This clonotype has a count of ten or more. This chain links TRBV10-3 with TRBJ2-7; 8 bases match TRBD2. The CDR3 runs to 16 residues. CDR1 is ENHRY and CDR2 is SYGVKD in the germline V gene. V was clipped by 0 bases and J by 4 bases; unmatched bases: 8. The CDR3 is CAISESISGTRYEQYF. For the CDR3, the DNA is TGTGCCATCAGTGAGTCGATTAGCGGGACTAGATACGAGCAGTACTTC.